The rows below give T cell receptor beta chains drawn from one sample of a study of blood T cell repertoires in COVID-19. Assay: immunoSEQ multiplex PCR; the TCRdb copy retains only in-frame clones and omits some. The sample lists a few hundred thousand clones, approximately 90% seen once, with around 5.8% in the top ten. Sequencing input: peripheral blood. The receptors were gathered from a woman between 50 and 59 years old with COVID-19, enrolled during active disease. CDR3s include the opening cysteine and the closing phenylalanine or tryptophan.

j_call v_call cdr3_aa
TRBJ2-3 TRBV9 CASSVRASGTTDTQYF
TRBJ2-7 TRBV25-1 CASQPTSSYEQYF
TRBJ1-6 TRBV5-4 CASSVGGSSYNSPLHF
TRBJ2-2 TRBV29-1 CSVEDPPLAENTGELFF
TRBJ2-7 TRBV5-1 CASSLTGDNYEQYF
TRBJ1-1 TRBV30 CAWSVLGSAPNTEAFF
TRBJ1-1 TRBV3-1/TRBV3-2 CASSQAGTEAFF
TRBJ2-2 TRBV7-2 CASSSFANTGELFF
TRBJ2-3 TRBV11-2 CASSRGSSGTADTQYF
TRBJ2-7 TRBV13 CASSLWTPGSEQYF
TRBJ2-3 TRBV5-1 CASSPLNPTDTQYF
TRBJ1-5 TRBV18 CASSLVGGSSNQPQHF
TRBJ1-4 TRBV5-1 CASSLGTSNEKLFF
TRBJ1-1 TRBV7-2 CASSFQAYTEAFF
TRBJ2-1 TRBV3-1/TRBV3-2 CASSRREAYNEQFF
TRBJ2-7 TRBV28 CASSLAGGAPYEQYF
TRBJ2-3 TRBV18 CASSRLAGDLDTQYF
TRBJ1-5 TRBV28 CASSPLGQGANQPQHF
TRBJ1-5 TRBV7-9 CASSSVSNQPQHF
TRBJ1-1 TRBV6-2/TRBV6-3 CASSYSAGVNTEAFF
TRBJ2-1 TRBV5-8 CASRRTGLTYNEQFF
TRBJ2-7 TRBV11-3 CASSPKTGQSPNYEQYF
TRBJ2-7 TRBV6-6 CASANLAGGAYEQYF
TRBJ1-4 TRBV10-1 CASSDRQVRAPVGEKLFF